In its sample, the clone carrying this T cell receptor (beta chain) was seen many times. Its antigen remains unknown. This CDR3 has 20 amino acids. Germline V CDR1 and CDR2: SNHLY, FYNNEI. V dropped 6 bases and J dropped 8; count of bases not matched to a gene: 24. RNA transcripts served as the template for amplifying TCR beta CDR3 regions. Carried out on the TCR CDR3, a first-round RT-PCR used the HTBI primer set. Via MiXCR, TCRdb re-called the multiplex PCR reads, giving one row per CDR3 protein. Among about 290,000 distinct CDR3 sequences listed, about an eighth were seen once. The sample is drawn from a study of T cells in Graves' hyperthyroidism and ophthalmopathy. Study-level findings and limits: Blood also showed most of the thyroid clonotypes that were expanded above 0.001.

The chain is built from TRBV2 and TRBJ2-1; 11 positions match TRBD2. The sequencing input was blood. This receptor was obtained from a woman in her thirties or forties with Graves' hyperthyroidism. The CDR3 spells CASRNPIFSGRAEREDEQFF. As DNA, the CDR3 is TGTGCCAGCAGGAACCCTATATTTAGCGGGAGGGCCGAAAGAGAGGATGAGCAGTTCTTC.